These T cell receptor beta chains were read from a single sample in a study of cytomegalovirus exposure and HLA in healthy donors. Profiling relied on immunoSEQ multiplex PCR, and the TCRdb table lists in-frame clones only, not all of them. The sample has approximately 150,000 clones, more than 75% seen once. Sequencing was carried out using PBMCs. These receptors all stem from a young man in good health and CMV-seropositive. Both conserved end residues are trimmed from each CDR3. D genes are given only for firm matches.

D gene | J gene | V gene | CDR3 protein
- | TRBJ1-4 | TRBV16 | ASSPSPTGEKLF
TRBD2 | TRBJ2-3 | TRBV11-3 | ASSLGLAVGIADTQY
- | TRBJ1-6 | TRBV4-1 | ASSRVYKGEPLH
- | TRBJ2-2 | TRBV6-1 | ASLKGDPGELF
- | TRBJ2-3 | TRBV4-1 | ASSQEGSSNTDTQY
TRBD1 | TRBJ1-2 | TRBV5-6 | ASRPQGSKGYT
TRBD1 | TRBJ1-5 | TRBV5-5 | ASSRTGYTNQPQH
TRBD2 | TRBJ2-2 | TRBV4-1 | ASSQAFPRGIGELF
- | TRBJ1-2 | TRBV25-1 | ASSGRDSYGYT
- | TRBJ1-1 | TRBV27 | ASSLSINRAVNTEAF
TRBD2 | TRBJ2-1 | TRBV5-1 | ASSEQGLAGVNEQF
- | TRBJ2-6 | TRBV5-4 | ASSQKAVSGANVLT
- | TRBJ1-2 | TRBV30 | ACLSGGGIYGYT
- | TRBJ2-5 | TRBV7-9 | SSSPGSTGGYETQY
- | TRBJ1-3 | TRBV6-5 | ASSYGAAGNTIY
- | TRBJ2-7 | TRBV29-1 | SGITRESSYEQY
- | TRBJ1-1 | TRBV15 | ATSRDRTNTEAF
- | TRBJ2-7 | TRBV5-6 | ASSPDRITYEQY
- | TRBJ2-5 | TRBV6-1 | ASSEVGGETQY
- | TRBJ1-2 | TRBV5-1 | ASSLDSYGYT
- | TRBJ1-3 | TRBV18 | ASSPRGNSGNTIY
- | TRBJ1-3 | TRBV23-1 | ARQAGNTIY
- | TRBJ2-2 | TRBV27 | ASTTSTLTGELF
- | TRBJ2-5 | TRBV7-8 | ASSLRGFQETQY
TRBD2 | TRBJ2-3 | TRBV4-2 | ASSQLAGGPRTDTQY
- | TRBJ2-4 | TRBV15 | ATSELGHIAKNIQY
TRBD1 | TRBJ1-1 | TRBV10-1 | ASSESRTGVEVTEAF
- | TRBJ2-5 | TRBV19 | ASRGVFETQY
TRBD2 | TRBJ2-5 | TRBV6-6 | ASSSQREGQETQY
- | TRBJ1-1 | TRBV29-1 | SARTQGTMNTEAF
- | TRBJ2-1 | TRBV6-5 | ASSYLNNEQF
TRBD2 | TRBJ2-7 | TRBV23-1 | ASSLRTSGRSYEQY
- | TRBJ2-2 | TRBV7-6 | ASSFTSGLNTGELF
TRBD2 | TRBJ2-1 | TRBV4-1 | ASSQDQAGGTREQF
- | TRBJ1-1 | TRBV15 | ATRRGTLNTEAF
TRBD1 | TRBJ1-4 | TRBV19 | ASTSNTGGDEKLF
TRBD2 | TRBJ2-3 | TRBV4-1 | ASSPAEVAGYTDTQY
- | TRBJ2-7 | TRBV11-2 | ASSLGQSSYEQY
- | TRBJ1-1 | TRBV15 | ATSRDPENTEAF
TRBD2 | TRBJ2-3 | TRBV5-4 | ASSSGLAGILQY
TRBD1 | TRBJ1-1 | TRBV6-6 | ASSSQQGAWTEAF